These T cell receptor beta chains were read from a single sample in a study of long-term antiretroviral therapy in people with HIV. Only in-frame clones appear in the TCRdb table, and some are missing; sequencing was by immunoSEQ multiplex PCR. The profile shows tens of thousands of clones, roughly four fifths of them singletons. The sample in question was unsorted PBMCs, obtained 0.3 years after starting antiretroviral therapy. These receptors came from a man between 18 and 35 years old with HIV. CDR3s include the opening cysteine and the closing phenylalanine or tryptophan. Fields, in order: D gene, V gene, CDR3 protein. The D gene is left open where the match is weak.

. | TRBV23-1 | CARDINTGELFF
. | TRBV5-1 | CASSPIAAEGRETQYF
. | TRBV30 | CAWRGPGGGQPQHF
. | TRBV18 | CASHKGELSRNEQFF
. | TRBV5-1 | CASSLATGNYGYTF
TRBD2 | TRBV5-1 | CASSFPASGIYEQYF
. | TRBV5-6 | CASSLETRAEQYF
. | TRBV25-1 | CASSSTLLGGGTQYF
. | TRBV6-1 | CASSGVIGLHTGVVRGEQFF
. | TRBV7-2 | CASIEYNEQFF
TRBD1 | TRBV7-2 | CASSFRGSEKLFF
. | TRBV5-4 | CASSGGHMNTEAFF
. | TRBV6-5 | CASSPARGSDRKLFF
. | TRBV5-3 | CARSRPGGAFF
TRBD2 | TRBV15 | CATSIATSGFPYNEQFF
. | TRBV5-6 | CASSLEANLYWGTEAFF
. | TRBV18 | CASSPGAQETQYF
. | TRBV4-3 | CASSQDFAGGYGYTF
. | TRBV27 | CASSWAGLNTEAFF
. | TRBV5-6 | CASSLGSIHEQYF
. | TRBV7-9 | CASSSSRGDRNTEAFF
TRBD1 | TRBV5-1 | CASSDRTGDTGELFF
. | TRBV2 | CATKGVRGNYGYTF
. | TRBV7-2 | CASSTGQPGDEKLFF
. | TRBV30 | CAWTLGGYGNTIYF
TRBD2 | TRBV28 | CASRLYPGLAGGNTGELFF
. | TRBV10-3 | CAIRAESTIYGYTF
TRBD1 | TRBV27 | CASSNSWDRFNEKLFF
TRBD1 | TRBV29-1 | CSVGQGTYEQYF
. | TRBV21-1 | CASPQRGGEAFF
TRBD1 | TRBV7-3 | CASSLTGQGGRTEAFF